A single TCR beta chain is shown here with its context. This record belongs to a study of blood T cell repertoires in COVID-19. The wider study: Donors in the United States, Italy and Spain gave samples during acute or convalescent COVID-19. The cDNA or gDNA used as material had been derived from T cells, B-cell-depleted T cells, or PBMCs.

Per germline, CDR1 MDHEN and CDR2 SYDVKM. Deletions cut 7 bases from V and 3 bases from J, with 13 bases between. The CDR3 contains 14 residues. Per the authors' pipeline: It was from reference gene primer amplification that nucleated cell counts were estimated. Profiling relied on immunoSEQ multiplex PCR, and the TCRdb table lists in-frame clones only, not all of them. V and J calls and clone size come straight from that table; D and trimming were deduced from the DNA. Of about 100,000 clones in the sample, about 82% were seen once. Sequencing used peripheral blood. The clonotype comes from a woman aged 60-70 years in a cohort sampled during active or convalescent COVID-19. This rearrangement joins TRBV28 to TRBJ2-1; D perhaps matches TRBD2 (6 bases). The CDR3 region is CASNPGGIYNEQFF. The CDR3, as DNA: TGTGCCAGCAACCCTGGGGGGATCTACAATGAGCAGTTCTTC.